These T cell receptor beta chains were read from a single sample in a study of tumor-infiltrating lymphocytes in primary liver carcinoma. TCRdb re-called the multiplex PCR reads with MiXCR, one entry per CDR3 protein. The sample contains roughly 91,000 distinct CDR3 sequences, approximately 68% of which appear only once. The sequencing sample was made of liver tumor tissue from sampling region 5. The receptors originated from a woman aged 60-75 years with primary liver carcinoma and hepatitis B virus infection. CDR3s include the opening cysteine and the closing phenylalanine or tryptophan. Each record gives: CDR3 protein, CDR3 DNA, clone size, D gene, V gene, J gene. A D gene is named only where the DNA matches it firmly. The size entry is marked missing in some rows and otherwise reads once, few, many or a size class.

CDR3aa: CASSPGQGSVNTF
CDR3nt: TGCGCCAGCAGCCCAGGACAGGGGAGTGTCAACACCTTC
abundance: -
d_gene: TRBD1
v_gene: TRBV5-1
j_gene: TRBJ1-2

CDR3aa: CASSQLYPIDTGELVF
CDR3nt: TGTGCCAGCAGCCAGCTCTACCCGATCGACACCGGGGAGCTGGTTTTT
abundance: -
d_gene: -
v_gene: TRBV7-9
j_gene: TRBJ2-2

CDR3aa: CASSPTSTDTQYF
CDR3nt: TGTGCCAGCAGCCCTACGAGCACAGATACGCAGTATTTT
abundance: many
d_gene: -
v_gene: TRBV28
j_gene: TRBJ2-3

CDR3aa: CASIMGPYGYTF
CDR3nt: TGTGCTAGCATCATGGGACCCTATGGCTACACCTTC
abundance: -
d_gene: -
v_gene: TRBV11-3
j_gene: TRBJ1-2

CDR3aa: CASRLGGGGEKLFF
CDR3nt: TGTGCCAGCCGCCTGGGGGGGGGAGGTGAAAAACTGTTTTTT
abundance: many
d_gene: -
v_gene: TRBV6-6
j_gene: TRBJ1-4

CDR3aa: CASSLGSGGSNEKLFF
CDR3nt: TGTGCCAGCAGCTTGGGGTCCGGCGGAAGTAATGAAAAACTGTTTTTT
abundance: many
d_gene: -
v_gene: TRBV5-4
j_gene: TRBJ1-4

CDR3aa: CARSYTHQPRHF
CDR3nt: TGTGCCAGGAGTTACACGCATCAGCCCCGGCATTTT
abundance: -
d_gene: -
v_gene: TRBV6-2/TRBV6-3
j_gene: TRBJ1-5

CDR3aa: CSVDWPNNEQFF
CDR3nt: TGCAGCGTCGACTGGCCGAACAATGAGCAGTTCTTC
abundance: -
d_gene: -
v_gene: TRBV29-1
j_gene: TRBJ2-1

CDR3aa: CVSSQEAGQGVGELFF
CDR3nt: TGCGTCAGCAGCCAAGAAGCGGGACAGGGCGTCGGGGAGCTGTTTTTT
abundance: once
d_gene: TRBD1
v_gene: TRBV4-1
j_gene: TRBJ2-2

CDR3aa: CASSIAQGLINEQCF
CDR3nt: TGTGCCAGCAGCATTGCCCAGGGCCTTATCAACGAGCAGTGCTTC
abundance: -
d_gene: -
v_gene: TRBV11-3
j_gene: TRBJ2-7

CDR3aa: CTSSLAVRNDEQFF
CDR3nt: TGTACCAGCAGCTTAGCCGTGAGGAACGATGAGCAGTTCTTC
abundance: -
d_gene: -
v_gene: TRBV11-2
j_gene: TRBJ2-1

CDR3aa: CASSALTSRFYEQYF
CDR3nt: TGTGCCAGCAGTGCCCTGACTAGCAGGTTCTACGAGCAGTACTTC
abundance: few
d_gene: TRBD2
v_gene: TRBV28
j_gene: TRBJ2-7

CDR3aa: CSVDDSPNYGCTF
CDR3nt: TGCAGCGTTGATGACAGCCCTAACTATGGCTGCACCTTC
abundance: -
d_gene: -
v_gene: TRBV29-1
j_gene: TRBJ1-2

CDR3aa: CASSLDPSTDTQYF
CDR3nt: TGTGCCAGCAGCTTAGATCCTAGCACAGATACGCAGTATTTT
abundance: -
d_gene: -
v_gene: TRBV11-2
j_gene: TRBJ2-3

CDR3aa: CASSSPRGRAPYNEQFF
CDR3nt: TGTGCCAGCAGTTCCCCTCGAGGGAGGGCCCCCTACAATGAGCAATTCTTC
abundance: -
d_gene: TRBD2
v_gene: TRBV6-2/TRBV6-3
j_gene: TRBJ2-1

CDR3aa: CASNPLAGGTDTKYF
CDR3nt: TGTGCCAGCAACCCCCTGGCGGGAGGAACAGACACGAAGTATTTT
abundance: -
d_gene: TRBD2
v_gene: TRBV11-3
j_gene: TRBJ2-3

CDR3aa: CSVTRGLAGGYMDERFF
CDR3nt: TGCAGCGTCACCAGGGGGCTAGCGGGAGGGTACATGGATGAGCGGTTCTTC
abundance: -
d_gene: TRBD2
v_gene: TRBV29-1
j_gene: TRBJ2-1

CDR3aa: CSATTVGDMQYF
CDR3nt: TGCAGCGCGACAACAGTGGGAGATATGCAGTATTTT
abundance: -
d_gene: -
v_gene: TRBV29-1
j_gene: TRBJ2-3

CDR3aa: CASSLEGNEKLVF
CDR3nt: TGCGCCAGTAGCTTGGAGGGGAATGAAAAACTGGTTTTT
abundance: -
d_gene: -
v_gene: TRBV5-1
j_gene: TRBJ1-4

CDR3aa: CASSLDNQSYEQYF
CDR3nt: TGCGCCAGCAGCTTGGATAACCAATCCTACGAGCAGTACTTC
abundance: -
d_gene: -
v_gene: TRBV5-1
j_gene: TRBJ2-7

CDR3aa: CASTLEFKVETQYF
CDR3nt: TGTGCCAGTACCTTAGAGTTCAAGGTTGAGACCCAGTACTTC
abundance: -
d_gene: -
v_gene: TRBV11-2
j_gene: TRBJ2-5

CDR3aa: CASSSDSRTNEQFF
CDR3nt: TGTGCCAGCAGTTCGGACTCCCGGACGAATGAGCAGTTCTTC
abundance: -
d_gene: -
v_gene: TRBV28
j_gene: TRBJ2-1

CDR3aa: CPSSWNAGQWGRYEQYF
CDR3nt: TGTCCCAGCAGCTGGAACGCGGGACAGTGGGGCCGTTACGAGCAGTACTTC
abundance: -
d_gene: -
v_gene: TRBV11-2
j_gene: TRBJ2-7

CDR3aa: CASSQKGGTEETQYF
CDR3nt: TGTGCCAGCAGCCAAAAGGGAGGTACAGAAGAGACCCAGTACTTC
abundance: -
d_gene: -
v_gene: TRBV4-2
j_gene: TRBJ2-5

CDR3aa: CATAGGSRKQFF
CDR3nt: TGTGCCACCGCAGGGGGGAGTCGGAAGCAGTTCTTC
abundance: -
d_gene: -
v_gene: TRBV28
j_gene: TRBJ2-1

CDR3aa: CASSRQGGGGPFQETQYF
CDR3nt: TGTGCCAGCAGCAGACAGGGTGGTGGGGGACCATTCCAAGAGACCCAGTACTTC
abundance: few
d_gene: TRBD1
v_gene: TRBV7-9
j_gene: TRBJ2-5

CDR3aa: CRVGSGRLYF
CDR3nt: TGTAGGGTCGGGTCGGGCAGACTTTATTTT
abundance: -
d_gene: -
v_gene: TRBV29-1
j_gene: TRBJ2-3

CDR3aa: CASSFSPLDGYEQYF
CDR3nt: TGTGCCAGCAGCTTCTCACCCCTGGACGGCTATGAGCAGTACTTC
abundance: once
d_gene: -
v_gene: TRBV11-3
j_gene: TRBJ2-7

CDR3aa: CASSSSRETQYF
CDR3nt: TGTGCCAGCAGTTCATCCCGGGAGACCCAGTACTTC
abundance: many
d_gene: -
v_gene: TRBV28
j_gene: TRBJ2-5

CDR3aa: CAGRESLRGNRGYTF
CDR3nt: TGTGCCGGCAGAGAATCCCTTAGGGGGAACCGTGGCTACACCTTC
abundance: -
d_gene: -
v_gene: TRBV6-1
j_gene: TRBJ1-2

CDR3aa: CASNLEGAGDGGYTF
CDR3nt: TGTGCCAGCAACTTAGAGGGGGCCGGTGACGGTGGCTACACCTTC
abundance: -
d_gene: TRBD1
v_gene: TRBV11-2
j_gene: TRBJ1-2

CDR3aa: CASSPGPAMDTQCF
CDR3nt: TGTGCCAGCAGCCCCGGACCAGCGATGGATACGCAGTGTTTT
abundance: -
d_gene: -
v_gene: TRBV6-6
j_gene: TRBJ2-3

CDR3aa: CASSVGGTDNELFF
CDR3nt: TGTGCCAGCAGCGTGGGGGGGACAGACAATGAGCTGTTCTTC
abundance: few
d_gene: -
v_gene: TRBV11-2
j_gene: TRBJ2-1

CDR3aa: CASSPDRPFVTSGKYSYEQYF
CDR3nt: TGTGCCAGCAGTCCGGACAGGCCTTTCGTGACTAGCGGGAAATACTCCTACGAGCAGTACTTC
abundance: many
d_gene: TRBD2
v_gene: TRBV6-5
j_gene: TRBJ2-7

CDR3aa: CASSADRAHEQYF
CDR3nt: TGTGCCAGCAGCGCCGACAGGGCCCACGAGCAGTACTTC
abundance: many
d_gene: TRBD1
v_gene: TRBV11-2
j_gene: TRBJ2-7

CDR3aa: CASSLDWGLVPEQYF
CDR3nt: TGTGCAAGCAGCCTAGATTGGGGACTAGTTCCCGAGCAGTACTTC
abundance: -
d_gene: TRBD2
v_gene: TRBV11-2
j_gene: TRBJ2-7

CDR3aa: CASSFDRGRENEQFF
CDR3nt: TGTGCCAGCAGCTTCGACAGGGGGAGAGAGAATGAGCAGTTCTTC
abundance: many
d_gene: TRBD1
v_gene: TRBV7-9
j_gene: TRBJ2-1